This T cell receptor (beta chain) was documented in a study of blood T cell repertoires in COVID-19. As for the study in general: Spain, Italy and the United States supplied samples that represented acute and convalescent COVID-19. The cDNA or gDNA used as material had been derived from T cells, B-cell-depleted T cells, or PBMCs.

The authors' processing: Amplified reference gene primers provided the basis for estimating nucleated cell counts. The data were produced by immunoSEQ multiplex PCR, yet TCRdb's version contains in-frame clones alone and is incomplete. From that table come the V and J calls and clone size; the DNA was used to work out D and trimming. The sample contains nearly 60,000 clones, around 85% of which appear only once. The CDR3 runs 15 residues. Germline V gives CDR1 LNHDA, CDR2 SQIVND (reference sequence). The trim removed 4 bases at V and 7 bases at J, leaving 7 bases unmatched. The sequence derives from a man aged 40-49 years with active COVID-19. The sample consisted of peripheral blood. The rearrangement joins TRBV19 to TRBJ2-1; 10 positions match TRBD2. DNA for the CDR3: TGTGCCAGTAGTACCTCCGCTAGCGGGAGTAATGAGCAGTTCTTC. It translates to CASSTSASGSNEQFF.